Following are 30 T cell receptor beta chains from one sample sequenced in a study of CD8+CD57+ T cells in acquired aplastic anemia. Previously, flow cytometry had revealed CD8+CD57+ cell expansion in the patients chosen for sequencing. The template used for profiling TCR beta VDJ and CDR3 was genomic DNA. TCRdb re-called the reads with MiXCR, one entry per CDR3 protein. In the table there are 75,000 to 100,000 distinct CDR3 sequences, about 63% of which are singletons. Sequenced input: sorted CD4+, CD8+, or CD8+CD57+ T cells (not recorded which) from PBMCs. Receptor source: a human donor with aplastic anemia.

This chain connects TRBV25-1 to TRBJ1-4; unclear D gene. CDR1 MGHDK and CDR2 SYGVNS come from the germline V gene. V shed 1 base and J shed 2 bases, with 11 bases lying between them. The CDR3 runs 16 residues. Here the CDR3 reads CASSESAGSTNEKLFF. The CDR3 DNA reads as TGTGCCAGCAGTGAATCCGCAGGTTCCACTAATGAAAAACTGTTTTTT.

The J gene is TRBJ2-7, the V gene TRBV7-9; 8 bases match TRBD1. Germline V CDR1 and CDR2: SEHNR, FQNEAQ (reference sequence). This CDR3 is built from 14 residues. The V and J ends lost 5 bases and 1 base, in that order; junction bases with no gene match: 4. In DNA, the CDR3 is TGTGCCAGCAGCCCGGGGGACAGGTCCTACGAGCAGTACTTC. Translating it yields CASSPGDRSYEQYF.

V usage is TRBV25-1 and J usage is TRBJ2-5, with D perhaps TRBD1 (7 bases). Trimming left V 0 bases short and J 3 bases short, with 11 bases between. Germline V gene lookup returns CDR1 MGHDK and CDR2 SYGVNS. This CDR3 is 15 amino acids long. CDR3: CASSEYQGGEETQYF. The DNA for the CDR3 is TGTGCCAGCAGTGAATATCAGGGGGGTGAAGAGACCCAGTACTTC.

The V gene is TRBV6-1, the J gene TRBJ1-1, with D perhaps matching TRBD1 (6 bases). This CDR3 has 13 amino acids. V lost 6 bases and J 4 bases, leaving 12 bases between the germline ends. The germline CDR1 and CDR2 sequences are MNHNS and SASEGT. As DNA, the CDR3 is TGTGCCAGCAGGCCTACAGGGCTCACTGAAGCTTTCTTT. Translation: CASRPTGLTEAFF.

V usage is TRBV4-2 and J usage is TRBJ2-1; 9 nucleotides align to TRBD1. CDR1 and CDR2 (germline): LGHNA, YNFKEQ. J lost 7 bases, V lost 3 bases, and 7 bases had no gene match. CDR3 size: 15 residues. CDR3 coding DNA: TGTGCCAGCAGCCACCAGCTGGGACAGGGAAATGAGCAGTTCTTC. Translated: CASSHQLGQGNEQFF.

This rearrangement joins TRBV12-5 to TRBJ2-5; a weak D match, TRBD1 (5 bases). With 6 bases removed from V and 6 bases from J, the gap between germline ends came to 17 bases. Germline loops: CDR1 LGHNT, CDR2 FRNRAP. CDR3 size: 14 residues. The CDR3 spells CASGHGAGRKTQYF. DNA of the CDR3: TGTGCTAGTGGACATGGGGCAGGGCGAAAGACCCAGTACTTC.

This clonotype was observed a few times. V usage is TRBV5-6 and J usage is TRBJ1-6; no reliable D call. This CDR3 region has 12 residues. Trimming removed 3 bases at V and 9 bases at J, with 7 bases between. Germline V CDR1 and CDR2: SGHDT, YYEEEE. The CDR3 protein is CASSSIVSPLHF. CDR3 in DNA: TGTGCCAGCAGCTCGATCGTTTCACCCCTCCACTTT.

This chain joins TRBV20-1 and TRBJ2-7; possible D gene TRBD1, 5 bases. The length of the CDR3 is 12 residues. From germline, CDR1 is DFQATT and CDR2 SNEGSKA (reference sequence). The germline V and J ends were trimmed by 0 bases and 4 bases, with 7 bases remaining between them. DNA of the CDR3: TGCAGTGCTAGAGAGCAGGGTTACGAGCAGTACTTC. This translates into CSAREQGYEQYF.

This clonotype occurred a few times. The J gene is TRBJ1-2, the V gene TRBV6-1; TRBD1 matches at 12 bases. J was trimmed by 7 bases and V by 3 bases; bases with no gene match: 3. The germline CDR1 and CDR2 sequences are MNHNS and SASEGT. This CDR3 is 14 amino acids long. The CDR3 protein is CASSDGTGGGGYTF. Written as DNA, the CDR3 is TGTGCCAGCAGTGATGGGACAGGGGGCGGTGGCTACACCTTC.

As DNA, the CDR3 is TGCAGTGCTCCGGACAGTCTGAACACTGAAGCTTTCTTT. Residues: CSAPDSLNTEAFF. This chain connects TRBV20-1 to TRBJ1-1; a possible D gene is TRBD1 (6 bases). Germline lookup yields CDR1 DFQATT and CDR2 SNEGSKA (reference sequence). V gave up 5 bases and J gave up 0 bases, with 10 bases separating them. This CDR3 spans 13 amino acids.

This clonotype was picked up many times. CDR3 sequence: CASKVLGGTILQETQYF. DNA for the CDR3: TGTGCCAGCAAAGTGCTGGGGGGGACCATTCTTCAAGAGACCCAGTACTTC. The V and J genes are TRBV6-5 and TRBJ2-5, with TRBD2 identical over 7 bases. The CDR3 is 17 amino acids. The ends lost 7 bases at V and 2 bases at J; junction bases unmatched: 16. In germline, CDR1 is MNHEY, CDR2 SVGAGI.

The genes are TRBV7-8 and TRBJ2-7; D unclear. Germline-derived CDR1 and CDR2 are SGHVS and FQNEAQ. The V gene lost 2 bases and the J gene lost 6 bases, with 5 bases spanning the gap. The CDR3 is made up of 11 amino acids. The CDR3 loop reads CASSLNSEQYF. In DNA, the CDR3 is TGTGCCAGCAGCTTAAATAGCGAGCAGTACTTC.

Ten or more counts support this clonotype. This chain uses TRBV2 with TRBJ1-2; no firm D call. The V gene's germline CDR1 is SNHLY and CDR2 FYNNEI. The length of the CDR3 is 13 residues. V was clipped by 11 bases and J by 8 bases, with 21 bases between them. The DNA of the CDR3 is TGTGCCTCCCCGGGTCGGAAGACCGCCGGCTACACCTTC. Its translation: CASPGRKTAGYTF.

This clonotype was seen ten or more times. The chain links TRBV15 to TRBJ2-3; 9 positions match TRBD2. Germline V gene data show CDR1 as LNHNV and CDR2 as YYDKDF (reference sequence). The ends lost 1 base at V and 2 bases at J; junction bases unmatched: 13. The CDR3 contains 19 residues. CDR3 sequence reads: CATSRARGRAKYTTDTQYF. The CDR3 DNA reads as TGTGCCACCAGCAGAGCCCGCGGGAGGGCCAAGTACACCACAGATACGCAGTATTTT. The entire variable domain, with the rest obtained from reference TRBV15 and TRBJ2-3, is as follows: DAMVIQNPRYQVTQFGKPVTLSCSQTLNHNVMYWYQQKSSQAPKLLFHYYDKDFNNEADTPDNFQSRRPNTSFCFLDIRSPGLGDTAMYLCATSRARGRAKYTTDTQYFGPGTRLTVL.

This chain links TRBV2 with TRBJ1-5; 8 nucleotides align to TRBD1. V shed 6 bases and J 6 bases; nucleotides not matched to a gene: 7. The CDR3 totals 14 residues. Germline V CDR1 and CDR2: SNHLY, FYNNEI. This CDR3 reads CASSGGQGAQPQHF. In nucleotides, the CDR3 is TGTGCCAGCAGCGGCGGACAGGGTGCTCAGCCCCAGCATTTT.

This sequence joins TRBV15 and TRBJ2-2; 10 nucleotides align to TRBD1. The CDR3 totals 15 residues. In germline, CDR1 is LNHNV, CDR2 YYDKDF (reference sequence). V shed 3 bases and J 3 bases; nucleotides not matched to a gene: 1. The CDR3: CATSRGTGDTGELFF. CDR3 nucleotide sequence: TGTGCCACCAGCAGGGGGACAGGGGACACCGGGGAGCTGTTTTTT. Supplemented by reference TRBV15 and TRBJ2-2, the full variable domain reads DAMVIQNPRYQVTQFGKPVTLSCSQTLNHNVMYWYQQKSSQAPKLLFHYYDKDFNNEADTPDNFQSRRPNTSFCFLDIRSPGLGDTAMYLCATSRGTGDTGELFFGEGSRLTVL.

This clonotype showed up just a few times. The CDR3 bases are TGTGCCAGTAGTGTGGACAGCGGCAATCAGCCCCAGCATTTT. This codes for CASSVDSGNQPQHF. J is TRBJ1-5 and V is TRBV19, with D possibly TRBD1 on 6 matching bases. The germline V gene has CDR1 LNHDA and CDR2 SQIVND (reference sequence). Trimming took 5 bases from V and 2 from J, leaving 10 bases between them. The CDR3 is 14 residues long.

Ten or more counts support this clonotype. This chain links TRBV12-3 or TRBV12-4 with TRBJ2-1; D is possibly TRBD2 (5 bases). Trimming left V 4 bases short and J 8 bases short, with 18 bases between. The CDR3 spans 15 residues. The CDR3 reads CASSSGTRGPDEQFF. As DNA, the CDR3 is TGTGCCAGCAGTTCAGGAACCAGAGGGCCTGATGAGCAGTTCTTC.

The chain combines TRBV11-3 with TRBJ1-1, with a weak D call TRBD1 (5 bases). V was pared by 4 bases and J by 10 bases, with 16 bases between. From germline, CDR1 is SGHNT and CDR2 YENEEA. The CDR3 length is 13 residues. The CDR3 spells CASSSTGPAGAFF. CDR3 in DNA: TGTGCCAGCAGCTCCACAGGACCGGCCGGAGCTTTCTTT.

The chain couples TRBV12-3 or TRBV12-4 to TRBJ1-1; 7 bases align to TRBD1. This CDR3 region has 15 residues. V was pared by 5 bases and J by 0 bases, with 6 bases of the junction left unmatched. The CDR3 DNA follows: TGTGCCAGCAGTGTTCGACAGGGTGTGAACACTGAAGCTTTCTTT. Amino acids: CASSVRQGVNTEAFF.

The chain has TRBV5-1 and TRBJ1-4; D unclear. V gave up 4 bases and J gave up 3 bases, with 7 bases separating them. The CDR3 runs to 13 residues. Germline CDR1 is SGHRS and CDR2 is YFSETQ. The CDR3 is CASSRVPNEKLFF. As DNA, the CDR3 is TGCGCCAGCAGCCGTGTCCCTAATGAAAAACTGTTTTTT.

The chain has TRBV9 and TRBJ2-5, with D perhaps TRBD1 or TRBD2 (5 bases each). Trimming left V 1 base short and J 1 base short, with 11 bases between. Germline CDR1 and CDR2: SGDLS and YYNGEE. CDR3 length equals 15 residues. The CDR3 protein is CASSVLGGGQETQYF. The CDR3, as DNA: TGTGCCAGCAGCGTATTAGGTGGGGGCCAAGAGACCCAGTACTTC.

The chain carries TRBV10-2 and TRBJ2-7, with 7 bases fitting TRBD1. This CDR3 is 13 amino acids long. The J segment lost 5 bases and the V segment lost 5 bases, leaving 6 bases of the junction unmatched. Germline lookup yields CDR1 WSHSY and CDR2 SAAADI. The CDR3 sequence is CASSLTGRNEQYF. In DNA form, the CDR3 reads TGCGCCAGCAGTCTGACAGGGCGCAACGAGCAGTACTTC.

The V call is TRBV20-1, the J call TRBJ2-5, with 13 bases identical to TRBD2. The CDR3 runs to 15 residues. V lost 1 base to trimming and J lost 3 bases; unmatched junction nucleotides: 2. Germline lookup yields CDR1 DFQATT and CDR2 SNEGSKA (reference sequence). The CDR3 loop reads CSARGGLAGEETQYF. The CDR3 nucleotides are TGCAGTGCTAGAGGAGGACTAGCGGGGGAAGAGACCCAGTACTTC.

This clonotype was seen repeatedly, ten times or more. The CDR3 protein is CASSLALAGDEQYF. The CDR3 DNA is TGTGCCAGCAGCTTAGCACTAGCGGGAGACGAGCAGTACTTC. The chain uses TRBV7-6 and TRBJ2-7; 11 nucleotides agree with TRBD2. Trimming cost V 0 bases and J 5 bases; bases outside gene matches: 0. CDR3 length equals 14 residues. Germline CDR1 reads SGHVS; CDR2 reads FNYEAQ.

Comment on this clonotype: The CDR3 does not end in the conserved phenylalanine or tryptophan, so this is likely a read error. The chain couples TRBV12-3 or TRBV12-4 to TRBJ2-7; D gene unclear. The CDR3 is 11 amino acids. Trimming shortened V by 6 bases and J by 1 base, and 4 bases separated the two germline ends. Here the CDR3 DNA reads TGTGCCAGCAGCCAGTCCTACGAGCAGTACCTC. It yields the protein CASSQSYEQYL.

V gene TRBV5-1 combines with J gene TRBJ2-2, with D perhaps TRBD1 (6 bases). Germline loops: CDR1 SGHRS, CDR2 YFSETQ. This CDR3 region has 15 residues. Between the trimmed V and J ends, which lost 4 bases and 8 bases, there was a span of 18 bases. The CDR3 nucleotides are TGCGCCAGCAGCCCAATACAAGGGGGATTAGGGGAGCTGTTTTTT. It encodes CASSPIQGGLGELFF.

In the case of this clonotype: A junction boundary mismatches the germline segment, possibly from a read error. This rearrangement joins TRBV15 to TRBJ1-3; 7 nucleotides match TRBD1. The germline CDR1 and CDR2 sequences are LNHNV and YYDKDF (reference sequence). The CDR3 runs 15 residues. CDR3 in amino acids: CATSRDGAGGNTTYF. CDR3 sequence (DNA): TGTGCCACCAGCAGAGATGGGGCAGGGGGAAACACCACATATTTT.

V usage is TRBV19 and J usage is TRBJ1-2; the match to TRBD1 covers 7 bases. CDR1 and CDR2 (germline): LNHDA, SQIVND (reference sequence). This CDR3 has 14 amino acids. With V trimmed by 5 bases and J by 4 bases, 7 bases remained unmatched. The CDR3 protein is CASSARQGGYGYTF. CDR3 DNA: TGTGCCAGTAGTGCTCGACAGGGTGGCTATGGCTACACCTTC.

The chain employs TRBV25-1 and TRBJ2-3; D is undetermined. Germline assignment: CDR1 MGHDK and CDR2 SYGVNS. V gave up 3 bases and J gave up 0 bases, with 16 bases separating them. The length of the CDR3 is 17 residues. CDR3 protein: CASSDLWGTTSTDTQYF. The CDR3 DNA is TGTGCCAGCAGTGATTTGTGGGGAACCACTAGCACAGATACGCAGTATTTT.